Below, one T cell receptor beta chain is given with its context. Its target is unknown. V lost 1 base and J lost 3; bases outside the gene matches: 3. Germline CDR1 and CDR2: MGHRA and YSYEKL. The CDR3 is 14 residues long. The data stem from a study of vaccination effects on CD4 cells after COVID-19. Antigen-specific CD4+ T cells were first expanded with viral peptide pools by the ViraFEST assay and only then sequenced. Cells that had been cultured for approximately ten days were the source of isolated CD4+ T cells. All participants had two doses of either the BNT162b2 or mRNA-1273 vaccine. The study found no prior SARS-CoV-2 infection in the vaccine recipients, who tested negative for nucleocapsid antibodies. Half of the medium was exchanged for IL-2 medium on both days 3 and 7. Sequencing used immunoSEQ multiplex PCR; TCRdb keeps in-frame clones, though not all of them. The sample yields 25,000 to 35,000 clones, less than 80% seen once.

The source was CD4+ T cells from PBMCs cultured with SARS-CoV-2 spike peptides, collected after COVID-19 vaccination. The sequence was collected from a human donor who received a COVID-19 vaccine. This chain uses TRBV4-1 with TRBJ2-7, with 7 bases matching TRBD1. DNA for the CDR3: TGCGCCAGCAGCCAAGTTCAGGGGGTCTACGAGCAGTACTTC. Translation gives CASSQVQGVYEQYF.